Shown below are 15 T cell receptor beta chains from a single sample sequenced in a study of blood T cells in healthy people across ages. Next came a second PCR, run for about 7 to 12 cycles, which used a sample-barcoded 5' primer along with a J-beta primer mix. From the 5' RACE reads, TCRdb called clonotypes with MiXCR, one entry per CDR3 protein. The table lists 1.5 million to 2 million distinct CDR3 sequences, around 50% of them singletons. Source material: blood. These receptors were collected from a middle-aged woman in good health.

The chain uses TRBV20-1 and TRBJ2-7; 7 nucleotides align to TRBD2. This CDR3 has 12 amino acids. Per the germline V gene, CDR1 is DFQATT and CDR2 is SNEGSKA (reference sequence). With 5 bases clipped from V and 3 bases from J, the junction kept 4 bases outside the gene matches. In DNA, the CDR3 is TGCAGTGCTCCAGGGAGGGGCTACGAGCAGTACTTC. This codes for CSAPGRGYEQYF.

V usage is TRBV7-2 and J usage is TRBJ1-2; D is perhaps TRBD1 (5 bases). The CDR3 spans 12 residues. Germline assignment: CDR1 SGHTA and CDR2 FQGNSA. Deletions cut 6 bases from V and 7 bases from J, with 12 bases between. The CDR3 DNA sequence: TGTGCCAGCAGTAAGACGGGACTTGGCTACACCTTC. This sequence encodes CASSKTGLGYTF.

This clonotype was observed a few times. The CDR3 spells CASSASSSYNEQFF. DNA of the CDR3: TGTGCCAGCAGTGCGTCAAGCTCCTACAATGAGCAGTTCTTC. This rearrangement joins TRBV7-2 to TRBJ2-1; D call uncertain. Germline V gene data show CDR1 as SGHTA and CDR2 as FQGNSA. V was pared by 6 bases and J by 0 bases, with 9 bases between. The CDR3 is made up of 14 amino acids.

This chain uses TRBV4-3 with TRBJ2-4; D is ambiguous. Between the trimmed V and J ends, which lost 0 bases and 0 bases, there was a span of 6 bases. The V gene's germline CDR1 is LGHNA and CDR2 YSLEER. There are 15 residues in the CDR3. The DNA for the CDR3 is TGCGCCAGCAGCCAAGAGGGGTTAGCCAAAAACATTCAGTACTTC. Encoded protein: CASSQEGLAKNIQYF.

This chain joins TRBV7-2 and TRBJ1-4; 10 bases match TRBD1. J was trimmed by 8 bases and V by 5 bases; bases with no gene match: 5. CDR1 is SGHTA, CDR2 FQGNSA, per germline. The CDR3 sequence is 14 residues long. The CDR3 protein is CASSADRGHEKLFF. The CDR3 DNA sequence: TGTGCCAGCAGCGCTGACAGGGGGCACGAAAAACTGTTTTTT. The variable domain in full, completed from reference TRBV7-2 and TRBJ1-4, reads GAGVSQSPSNKVTEKGKDVELRCDPISGHTALYWYRQSLGQGLEFLIYFQGNSAPDKSGLPSDRFSAERTGGSVSTLTIQRTQQEDSAVYLCASSADRGHEKLFFGSGTQLSVL.

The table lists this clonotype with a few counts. CDR3 nucleotides: TGCAGTGCTAGCAGGCTAGGGACAGGGCAAGAGACCCAGTACTTC. It specifies CSASRLGTGQETQYF. The chain couples TRBV20-1 to TRBJ2-5; 9 bases match TRBD1. The CDR3 has 15 amino acids. V trimming: 3 bases; J trimming: 2 bases; junction bases outside the gene matches: 7. Per the germline V gene, CDR1 is DFQATT and CDR2 is SNEGSKA (reference sequence).

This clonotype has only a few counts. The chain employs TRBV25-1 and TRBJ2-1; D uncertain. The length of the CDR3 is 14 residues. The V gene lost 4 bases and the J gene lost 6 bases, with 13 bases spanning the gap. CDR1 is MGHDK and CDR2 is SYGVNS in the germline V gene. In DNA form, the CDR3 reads TGTGCCAGCAGTGCGTACCTCGGAACCAATGAGCAGTTCTTC. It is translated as CASSAYLGTNEQFF.

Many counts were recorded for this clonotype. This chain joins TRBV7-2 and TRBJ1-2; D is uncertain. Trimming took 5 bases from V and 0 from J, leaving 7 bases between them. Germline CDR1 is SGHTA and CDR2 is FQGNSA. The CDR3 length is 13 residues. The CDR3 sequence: CASSAQANYGYTF. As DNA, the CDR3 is TGTGCCAGCAGCGCGCAGGCTAACTATGGCTACACCTTC.

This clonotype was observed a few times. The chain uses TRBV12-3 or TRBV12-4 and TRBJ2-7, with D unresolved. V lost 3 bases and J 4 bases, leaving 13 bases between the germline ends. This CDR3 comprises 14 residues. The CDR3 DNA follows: TGTGCCAGCAGTTTTGGTCAGGTCGGGTACGAGCAGTACTTC. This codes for CASSFGQVGYEQYF.

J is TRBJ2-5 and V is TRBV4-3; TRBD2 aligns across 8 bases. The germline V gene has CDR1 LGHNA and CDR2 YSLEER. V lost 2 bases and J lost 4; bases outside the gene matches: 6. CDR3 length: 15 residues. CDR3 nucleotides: TGCGCCAGCAGCCAATCCCGGGGGGGCCCAGAGACCCAGTACTTC. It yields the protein CASSQSRGGPETQYF.

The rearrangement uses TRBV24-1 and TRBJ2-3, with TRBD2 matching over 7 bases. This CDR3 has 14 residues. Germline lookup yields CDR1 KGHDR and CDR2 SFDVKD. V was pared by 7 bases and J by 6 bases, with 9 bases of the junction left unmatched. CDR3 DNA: TGTGCCACCAGCCGGACTAGATTTACGGATACGCAGTATTTT. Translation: CATSRTRFTDTQYF.

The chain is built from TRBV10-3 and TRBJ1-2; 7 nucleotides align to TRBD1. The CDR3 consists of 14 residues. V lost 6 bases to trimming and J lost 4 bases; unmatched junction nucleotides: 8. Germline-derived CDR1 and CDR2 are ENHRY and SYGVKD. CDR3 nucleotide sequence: TGTGCCATCAGCCCGGGACAGTCAGTCTATGGCTACACCTTC. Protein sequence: CAISPGQSVYGYTF.

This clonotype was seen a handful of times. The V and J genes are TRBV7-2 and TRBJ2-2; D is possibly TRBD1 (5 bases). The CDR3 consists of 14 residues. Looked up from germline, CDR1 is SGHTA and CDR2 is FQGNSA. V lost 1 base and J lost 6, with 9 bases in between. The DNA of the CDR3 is TGTGCCAGCAGCTTAGATCGCAGGGCCGGGGAGCTGTTTTTT. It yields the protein CASSLDRRAGELFF.

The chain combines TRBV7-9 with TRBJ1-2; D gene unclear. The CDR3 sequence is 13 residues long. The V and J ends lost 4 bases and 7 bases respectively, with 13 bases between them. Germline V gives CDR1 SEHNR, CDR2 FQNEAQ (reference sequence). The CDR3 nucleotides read TGTGCCAGCAGCTCCCCAGCGACGCTTGGCTACACCTTC. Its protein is CASSSPATLGYTF.

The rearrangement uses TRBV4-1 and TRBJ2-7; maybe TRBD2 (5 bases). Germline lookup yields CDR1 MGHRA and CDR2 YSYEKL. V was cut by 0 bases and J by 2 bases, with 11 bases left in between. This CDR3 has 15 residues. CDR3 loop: CASSQEAAPAYEQYF. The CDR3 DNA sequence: TGCGCCAGCAGCCAAGAAGCGGCCCCTGCCTACGAGCAGTACTTC.